Presented here are 23 T cell receptor beta chains from one specimen sequenced in a study of cytomegalovirus exposure and HLA in healthy donors. TCRdb's copy holds only in-frame clones and misses some; the assay was immunoSEQ multiplex PCR. The sample contains about 75,000 clones, about 85% of which appear only once. The sample was PBMCs. The receptors come from a man younger than 40 in good health and CMV-seronegative.

The V and J genes are TRBV19 and TRBJ1-4; tentative D call: TRBD1 (5 bases). Germline assignment: CDR1 LNHDA and CDR2 SQIVND (reference sequence). CDR3 length: 19 amino acids. Trimming stripped 1 base from V and 8 bases from J, with 26 bases between. CDR3 loop: CASSIGTGDAGGAREKLFF. CDR3 nucleotides: TGTGCCAGTAGTATAGGAACGGGGGACGCCGGCGGGGCCCGAGAAAAACTGTTTTTT.

The V call is TRBV7-2, the J call TRBJ1-2, with D possibly matching TRBD1 (6 bases). V was shortened by 5 bases and J by 8 bases, with 15 bases between the two germline ends. The germline CDR1 and CDR2 sequences are SGHTA and FQGNSA. This CDR3 has 13 amino acids. The CDR3 region has the DNA TGTGCCAGCAGCACAGGGCGGATGGACGGCTACACCTTC. Amino acid sequence: CASSTGRMDGYTF.

This chain joins TRBV28 and TRBJ2-2; D possibly corresponds to TRBD2 (5 bases). The CDR3 extends over 17 amino acids. V lost 7 bases to trimming and J lost 0 bases, with 18 bases between them. The germline gives CDR1 MDHEN, CDR2 SYDVKM. The CDR3 DNA sequence: TGTGCCAGCAAAACCCCCCGTGAGGGCACGAACACCGGGGAGCTGTTTTTT. Translation: CASKTPREGTNTGELFF.

V and J are TRBV19 and TRBJ1-5; 7 bases line up with TRBD1. Unmatched junction bases numbered 6, after V lost 2 bases and J lost 5 bases. Germline V gene data show CDR1 as LNHDA and CDR2 as SQIVND (reference sequence). This CDR3 is 15 amino acids long. CDR3 residues: CASSIFVQGYQPQHF. CDR3 coding DNA: TGTGCCAGTAGTATATTTGTACAGGGGTATCAGCCCCAGCATTTT.

The genes are TRBV6-5 and TRBJ2-1; D gene uncertain. V was shortened by 8 bases and J by 0 bases, with 14 bases between the two germline ends. The CDR3 extends over 15 amino acids. Germline CDR1 is MNHEY and CDR2 is SVGAGI. The CDR3 bases are TGTGCCAGCCGAGCCTATATAAGCTCCTACAATGAGCAGTTCTTC. It codes for CASRAYISSYNEQFF.

The chain joins TRBV6-5 to TRBJ2-1, with D maybe TRBD1 (6 bases). V lost 0 bases to trimming and J lost 5 bases, with 11 bases between them. Looked up from germline, CDR1 is MNHEY and CDR2 is SVGAGI. CDR3 length equals 15 residues. The CDR3 spells CASSYSGAGNNEQFF. The DNA of the CDR3 is TGTGCCAGCAGTTACTCGGGGGCAGGGAACAATGAGCAGTTCTTC.

The sample holds one count of this clone. This chain connects TRBV19 to TRBJ1-1, with D perhaps TRBD1 (5 bases). V was trimmed by 7 bases and J by 4 bases, leaving 13 bases between them. The CDR3 consists of 13 residues. Per germline, CDR1 LNHDA and CDR2 SQIVND (reference sequence). Here the CDR3 reads CASKFWGGTEAFF. The CDR3 coding sequence is TGTGCCAGTAAATTTTGGGGGGGCACTGAAGCTTTCTTT.

This clone is judged medium-sized. The chain couples TRBV2 to TRBJ1-2; TRBD1 agrees at 7 bases. The V gene's germline CDR1 is SNHLY and CDR2 FYNNEI. The CDR3 has 13 residues. V shed 7 bases and J 2 bases; nucleotides not matched to a gene: 4. DNA of the CDR3: TGTGCCAGCAACGCGGGACAGAACTATGGCTACACCTTC. Its protein is CASNAGQNYGYTF.

The chain recombines TRBV11-1 with TRBJ2-4; D perhaps matches TRBD1 (6 bases). Trimming took 3 bases from V and 6 from J, leaving 15 bases between them. Germline CDR1 SGHAT, CDR2 FQDESV (reference sequence). The length of the CDR3 is 15 residues. The DNA of the CDR3 is TGTGCCAGCAGCTTCGAAGGCAGGGGCGGAAACATTCAGTACTTC. Amino acid sequence: CASSFEGRGGNIQYF.

This clone was counted only a few times. The genes are TRBV6-5 and TRBJ1-6, with D maybe TRBD1 (5 bases). Trimming shortened V by 0 bases and J by 9 bases, and 15 bases separated the two germline ends. Germline V gene sequence: CDR1 MNHEY, CDR2 SVGAGI. This CDR3 is built from 16 residues. CDR3 sequence reads: CASSYSSGEGSSPLHF. DNA of the CDR3: TGTGCCAGCAGTTACTCGTCGGGGGAAGGGAGTTCACCCCTCCACTTT.

This chain connects TRBV5-8 to TRBJ2-4; TRBD1 matches at 8 bases. CDR3 length: 11 amino acids. Germline V CDR1 and CDR2: SGHTS, YDEGEE. Trimming took 4 bases from V and 15 from J; bases not matched to a gene: 6. The CDR3 nucleotides are TGTGCCAGCAGCAAGGACAGGGAAAGGTACTTC. Protein product: CASSKDRERYF.

This clone was seen just once. V usage is TRBV2 and J usage is TRBJ1-4; no reliable D call. This CDR3 contains 16 residues. V gave up 6 bases and J gave up 5 bases, with 19 bases separating them. Germline CDR1 and CDR2: SNHLY and FYNNEI. DNA of the CDR3: TGTGCCAGCAGAGAAAGCCGGGAGCCAAAAAATGAAAAACTGTTTTTT. Its protein is CASRESREPKNEKLFF.

The V and J genes are TRBV7-3 and TRBJ2-2, with 8 positions matching TRBD1. The CDR3 has 17 residues. With V trimmed by 1 base and J by 5 bases, 9 bases remained unmatched. Germline V gene sequence: CDR1 SGHTA, CDR2 FQGTGA. The DNA for the CDR3 is TGTGCCAGCAGCTTAATGGCCAGGGGGCGCGGTACCGGGGAGCTGTTTTTT. Translation gives CASSLMARGRGTGELFF.

The chain links TRBV7-2 to TRBJ1-2; no reliable D call. Germline CDR1 reads SGHTA; CDR2 reads FQGNSA. Trimming stripped 5 bases from V and 2 bases from J, with 3 bases between. The CDR3 extends over 11 amino acids. CDR3 in amino acids: CASSQNYGYTF. The DNA for the CDR3 is TGTGCCAGCAGCCAGAACTATGGCTACACCTTC.

The rearrangement links TRBV14 to TRBJ1-2, with 8 nucleotides matching TRBD1. The V gene end was trimmed by 5 bases and the J gene end by 6 bases; junction bases not matched to a gene: 8. Germline V gene data show CDR1 as SGHDN and CDR2 as FVKESK. The CDR3 has 14 residues. CDR3 DNA: TGTGCCAGCAGCTTACGGACAGGGACGAATGGCTACACCTTC. It encodes CASSLRTGTNGYTF.

This chain uses TRBV9 with TRBJ2-5; D is undetermined. CDR1 is SGDLS, CDR2 YYNGEE, per germline. This CDR3 has 15 amino acids. V was pared by 0 bases and J by 8 bases, with 17 bases between. The DNA for the CDR3 is TGTGCCAGCAGCGTAGGTCAAACTTTTCAATCCACCCAGTACTTC. Translation: CASSVGQTFQSTQYF.

V is TRBV11-2 and J is TRBJ2-2; D remains ambiguous. V lost 5 bases to trimming and J lost 7 bases, with 14 bases between them. Germline loops: CDR1 SGHAT, CDR2 FQNNGV. The CDR3 spans 14 residues. The CDR3 protein is CASSLPPPGGELFF. CDR3 DNA sequence: TGTGCCAGCAGCCTACCCCCGCCTGGCGGGGAGCTGTTTTTT. The whole variable domain, remainder taken from reference TRBV11-2 and TRBJ2-2, is EAGVAQSPRYKIIEKRQSVAFWCNPISGHATLYWYQQILGQGPKLLIQFQNNGVVDDSQLPKDRFSAERLKGVDSTLKIQPAKLEDSAVYLCASSLPPPGGELFFGEGSRLTVL.

This sequence joins TRBV9 and TRBJ2-1; D might be TRBD2 (6 bases). CDR1 is SGDLS and CDR2 is YYNGEE in the germline V gene. This CDR3 is built from 16 residues. V was trimmed by 7 bases and J by 3 bases, leaving 20 bases between them. CDR3 bases: TGTGCCAGCTCAAATCAACCGGGACTCAACTACAATGAGCAGTTCTTC. This codes for CASSNQPGLNYNEQFF.

V gene TRBV29-1 combines with J gene TRBJ2-3; possibly TRBD1 for D (6 bases). Germline V CDR1 and CDR2: SQVTM, ANQGSEA. Deletions cut 4 bases from V and 1 base from J, with 18 bases between. The CDR3 has 16 amino acids. The CDR3, as DNA: TGCAGCGTTGTGGGGGCGTTAGAGGGAGGCACAGATACGCAGTATTTT. Translation: CSVVGALEGGTDTQYF.

This clone was picked up one time. V usage is TRBV5-6 and J usage is TRBJ2-7; 9 nucleotides agree with TRBD1. The germline V gene has CDR1 SGHDT and CDR2 YYEEEE. Unmatched junction bases numbered 7, after V lost 3 bases and J lost 6 bases. This CDR3 region has 14 residues. CDR3 residues: CASSYRDRVPEQYV. CDR3 in DNA: TGTGCCAGCAGCTACCGGGACAGGGTTCCCGAGCAGTACGTC.

This chain uses TRBV30 with TRBJ1-1; 10 bases agree with TRBD1. The V and J ends lost 4 bases and 3 bases, in that order; junction bases with no gene match: 8. The CDR3 extends over 15 amino acids. Germline V CDR1 and CDR2: GTSNPN, SVGIG (reference sequence). In nucleotides, the CDR3 is TGTGCCTGGACCAGCACCGGGACAGGGGACACTGAAGCTTTCTTT. Translation gives CAWTSTGTGDTEAFF.

V usage is TRBV4-2 and J usage is TRBJ2-1; TRBD2 is a possible D gene (5 bases). The CDR3 runs 15 residues. V lost 2 bases to trimming and J lost 12 bases, with 20 bases between them. Looked up from germline, CDR1 is LGHNA and CDR2 is YNFKEQ. CDR3 bases: TGTGCCAGCAGCCAAAACTGGAGGCTATCTTGGGGGCAGTTCTTC. This translates into CASSQNWRLSWGQFF.

The chain couples TRBV5-1 to TRBJ2-1; 8 positions match TRBD2. The trim removed 1 base at V and 4 bases at J, leaving 7 bases unmatched. CDR1 and CDR2 from the germline V gene are SGHRS and YFSETQ. CDR3 length equals 16 residues. As DNA, the CDR3 is TGCGCCAGCAGCTTGCCCGGGGGGGGTCCTTACAATGAGCAGTTCTTC. Encoded protein: CASSLPGGGPYNEQFF.